This record looks at one TCR beta chain sequence and its context. Its antigen is unidentified. This sample stems from a study of cytomegalovirus exposure and HLA in healthy donors. PCR used 60 Vbeta primers and 13 Jbeta primers. Clones were read by immunoSEQ multiplex PCR, and TCRdb kept only the in-frame ones, dropping some. The listing contains about 130,000 clones. The germline V gene has CDR1 MGHRA and CDR2 YSYEKL. This CDR3 contains 16 residues. V was pared by 3 bases and J by 1 base, with 16 bases between. General observations from the study: At a 0.05 false discovery rate, a later analysis found about 17,000 TCR beta sequences to be associated with HLA alleles.

This receptor was taken from a man younger than 30 in good health and CMV-seronegative. The V gene is TRBV4-1, the J gene TRBJ2-7, with a weak D call TRBD2 (5 bases). The material sequenced was PBMCs. In DNA, the CDR3 is TGCGCCAGCAGCCAGAATAGCGTGTCCGGGTCCTACGAGCAGTACTTC. This translates into CASSQNSVSGSYEQYF.